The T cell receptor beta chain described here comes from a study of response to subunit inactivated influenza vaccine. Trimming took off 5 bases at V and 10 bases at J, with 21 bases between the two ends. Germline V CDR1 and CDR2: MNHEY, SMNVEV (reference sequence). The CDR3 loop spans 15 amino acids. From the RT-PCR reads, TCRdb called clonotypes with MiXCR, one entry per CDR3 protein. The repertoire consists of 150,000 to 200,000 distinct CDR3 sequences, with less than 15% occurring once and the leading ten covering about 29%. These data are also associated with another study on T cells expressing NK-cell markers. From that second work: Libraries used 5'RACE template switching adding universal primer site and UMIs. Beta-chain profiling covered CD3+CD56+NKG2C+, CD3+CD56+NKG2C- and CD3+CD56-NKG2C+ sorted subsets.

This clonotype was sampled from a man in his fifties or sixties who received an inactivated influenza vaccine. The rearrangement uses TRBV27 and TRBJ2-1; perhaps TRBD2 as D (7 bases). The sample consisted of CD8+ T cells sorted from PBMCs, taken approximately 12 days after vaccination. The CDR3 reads CASSPEGGGHGEQFF. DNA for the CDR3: TGTGCCAGCAGTCCCGAAGGGGGGGGACACGGAGAGCAGTTCTTC.